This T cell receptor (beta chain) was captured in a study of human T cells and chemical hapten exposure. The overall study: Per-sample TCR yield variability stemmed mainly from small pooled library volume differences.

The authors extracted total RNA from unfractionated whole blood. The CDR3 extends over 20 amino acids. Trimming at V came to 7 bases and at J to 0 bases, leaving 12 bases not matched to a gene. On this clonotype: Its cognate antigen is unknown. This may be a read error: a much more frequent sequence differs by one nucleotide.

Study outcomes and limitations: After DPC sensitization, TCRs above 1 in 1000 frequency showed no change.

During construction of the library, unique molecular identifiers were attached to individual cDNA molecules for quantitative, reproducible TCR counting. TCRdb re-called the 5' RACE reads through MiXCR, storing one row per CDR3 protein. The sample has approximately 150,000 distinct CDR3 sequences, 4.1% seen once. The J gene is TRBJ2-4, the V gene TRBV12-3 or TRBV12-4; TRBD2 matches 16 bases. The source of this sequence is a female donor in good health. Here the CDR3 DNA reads TGTGCCAGCATCCCTTCAGAGGGACTAGCGGGGGGGAGAGCCAAAAACATTCAGTACTTC. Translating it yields CASIPSEGLAGGRAKNIQYF.